The clone carrying this T cell receptor (beta chain) was counted many times. The data were obtained in a study of T-cell reconstitution after alpha-beta-depleted transplantation in children. This CDR3 is 15 amino acids long. V was pared by 5 bases and J by 6 bases, with 17 bases between. Unique molecular identifiers were incorporated when the TCRbeta library was constructed. TCRdb recomputed calls from the PCR reads with MiXCR, one row per CDR3 protein. This table has about 120,000 distinct CDR3 sequences, 10% appearing once. The chain combines TRBV12-3 or TRBV12-4 with TRBJ2-1; D remains unclear. This sequence originates from a human donor who donated a stem cell graft to a child with acute lymphoblastic leukemia. The starting material was PBMCs from the stem cell graft donor, obtained from the stem cell graft. CDR3 sequence reads: CASSPGLEKGNEQFF. The CDR3 DNA sequence: TGTGCCAGCAGTCCGGGCCTAGAGAAAGGCAATGAGCAGTTCTTC.